The 29 T cell receptor beta chains below all came from one sample that was sequenced in a study of blood T cell repertoires in COVID-19. Clones were sequenced by immunoSEQ multiplex PCR, and TCRdb holds only the in-frame ones, with some missing. The table has approximately 500,000 clones, 85% to 90% seen once. Sequencing input: peripheral blood. All receptors come from a woman in her 50s with COVID-19, enrolled during active disease.

The V call is TRBV11-3, the J call TRBJ2-7; 10 bases align to TRBD1. With V trimmed by 4 bases and J by 6 bases, 9 bases remained unmatched. Per germline, CDR1 SGHNT and CDR2 YENEEA. The CDR3 totals 15 residues. DNA of the CDR3: TGTGCCAGCAGCTCCGGGACAGGGGTAATTGGCGAGCAGTACTTC. Its protein product is CASSSGTGVIGEQYF.

V and J are TRBV21-1 and TRBJ1-2; the tabulated D call, TRBD1, remains unverified against the DNA. TRBV21-1 is flagged as a pseudogene. The CDR3 consists of 15 residues. The CDR3 coding sequence is TGTGCCAGCAGCAAAGCGCAGGGGTCGTCCTATGGCTACACCTTC. It specifies CASSKAQGSSYGYTF.

This chain connects TRBV2 to TRBJ1-2, with 10 nucleotides matching TRBD1. CDR1 SNHLY and CDR2 FYNNEI come from the germline V gene. The CDR3 is made up of 15 amino acids. V was clipped by 8 bases and J by 2 bases; unmatched bases: 8. CDR3 in DNA: TGTGCCAGCTTCCAGGGGGGACAGGGGAACTATGGCTACACCTTC. Protein product: CASFQGGQGNYGYTF.

The chain has TRBV4-2 and TRBJ1-3; 7 bases match TRBD1. The CDR3 is 16 amino acids. V was pared by 4 bases and J by 0 bases, with 6 bases of the junction left unmatched. CDR1 is LGHNA and CDR2 is YNFKEQ in the germline V gene. The CDR3 DNA follows: TGTGCCAGCAGCCTTTCCGAGGGGGCCTCTGGAAACACCATATATTTT. It yields the protein CASSLSEGASGNTIYF.

The chain uses TRBV6-5 and TRBJ2-4; maybe TRBD1 (6 bases). Germline V gives CDR1 MNHEY, CDR2 SVGAGI. The V end lost 6 bases, the J end lost 5 bases, and 14 bases lay between the germline ends. CDR3 length equals 14 residues. The CDR3 DNA sequence: TGTGCCAGCAGCCGGTGGACAGATCAAAACATTCAGTACTTC. This translates into CASSRWTDQNIQYF.

This sequence joins TRBV12-5 and TRBJ1-1; D perhaps matches TRBD1 (6 bases). CDR1 and CDR2 from the germline V gene are LGHNT and FRNRAP. The CDR3 is made up of 18 amino acids. The V gene lost 6 bases and the J gene lost 0 bases, with 23 bases spanning the gap. CDR3 protein: CASGSVRTADNMNTEAFF. CDR3 coding DNA: TGTGCTAGTGGATCTGTAAGGACAGCAGATAACATGAACACTGAAGCTTTCTTT.

The rearrangement links TRBV9 to TRBJ1-1; D is uncertain. The CDR3 contains 13 residues. Trimming pared 7 bases from V and 6 bases from J, leaving 16 bases between. Germline loops: CDR1 SGDLS, CDR2 YYNGEE. The DNA of the CDR3 is TGTGCCAGCTCACTAATGGAGGCAGCTGAAGCTTTCTTT. Encoded protein: CASSLMEAAEAFF.

This clone showed up just once. This sequence joins TRBV27 and TRBJ2-3; no clear D gene. The CDR3 runs 13 residues. Germline V gives CDR1 MNHEY, CDR2 SMNVEV (reference sequence). With 1 base removed from V and 3 bases from J, the gap between germline ends came to 5 bases. CDR3 nucleotide sequence: TGTGCCAGCAGTTTATATCAGACAGATACGCAGTATTTT. The encoded protein is CASSLYQTDTQYF.

This chain joins TRBV18 and TRBJ2-7; the match to TRBD2 covers 8 bases. The V gene's germline CDR1 is KGHSH and CDR2 LQKENI. The CDR3 spans 16 residues. Germline trimming cut 3 bases from V and 5 bases from J; bases unmatched to any gene: 12. The CDR3 spells CASSPTLLADTHEQYF. The CDR3 region has the DNA TGTGCCAGCTCACCCACCTTACTAGCGGACACCCACGAGCAGTACTTC.

The chain couples TRBV3-1 (or the pseudogene TRBV3-2) to TRBJ2-7; 7 nucleotides agree with TRBD2. The length of the CDR3 is 15 residues. V dropped 3 bases and J dropped 0; count of bases not matched to a gene: 5. Germline CDR1 is LGHDT and CDR2 is YNNKEL (reference sequence). The CDR3 nucleotides are TGTGCCAGCAGCCAGGGGAGCGGGGCCTCCTACGAGCAGTACTTC. Its protein is CASSQGSGASYEQYF.

The chain joins TRBV7-8 to TRBJ1-6; a weak D match, TRBD1 (6 bases). The germline V and J ends were trimmed by 8 bases and 7 bases, with 18 bases remaining between them. Germline V gene lookup returns CDR1 SGHVS and CDR2 FQNEAQ. The CDR3 sequence is 15 residues long. CDR3 bases: TGTGCCAGCGGGTCAACAGGGTCAGGGAATTCACCCCTCCACTTT. Protein: CASGSTGSGNSPLHF.

The chain employs TRBV5-1 and TRBJ2-1; 12 nucleotides agree with TRBD2. Germline CDR1 is SGHRS and CDR2 is YFSETQ. The V and J ends lost 3 bases and 6 bases, in that order; junction bases with no gene match: 4. There are 15 residues in the CDR3. CDR3 loop: CASSSLAGGPNEQFF. The CDR3 bases are TGCGCCAGCAGCTCCCTAGCGGGGGGGCCCAATGAGCAGTTCTTC.

A note on this clone: The sample carries other DNA sequences with the same CDR3. The chain is built from TRBV4-1 and TRBJ1-5, with TRBD1 matching over 8 bases. Germline assignment: CDR1 MGHRA and CDR2 YSYEKL. V shed 1 base and J 2 bases; nucleotides not matched to a gene: 1. The CDR3 totals 15 residues. CDR3: CASSQGQGRNQPQHF. The CDR3 region has the DNA TGCGCCAGCAGCCAAGGACAGGGGCGCAATCAGCCCCAGCATTTT.

The V and J genes are TRBV11-2 and TRBJ2-6; TRBD2 matches at 12 bases. The length of the CDR3 is 18 residues. J lost 4 bases, V lost 4 bases, and 8 bases had no gene match. Germline V gene sequence: CDR1 SGHAT, CDR2 FQNNGV. CDR3 sequence reads: CASSSRLAGAMGANVLTF. DNA of the CDR3: TGTGCCAGCAGCTCGAGACTAGCGGGGGCGATGGGGGCCAACGTCCTGACTTTC. Full variable domain (rest looked up from reference TRBV11-2 and TRBJ2-6): EAGVAQSPRYKIIEKRQSVAFWCNPISGHATLYWYQQILGQGPKLLIQFQNNGVVDDSQLPKDRFSAERLKGVDSTLKIQPAKLEDSAVYLCASSSRLAGAMGANVLTFGAGSRLTVL.

The chain joins TRBV29-1 to TRBJ1-1, with a tentative D call TRBD1 (6 bases). Between the trimmed V and J ends, which lost 6 bases and 7 bases, there was a span of 12 bases. Germline V lookup: CDR1 SQVTM, CDR2 ANQGSEA. This CDR3 is built from 11 residues. CDR3 region: CSVSDRYEAFF. The CDR3 DNA follows: TGCAGCGTGTCCGACAGGTATGAAGCTTTCTTT.

The chain is built from TRBV5-8 and TRBJ2-1; no definite D call. From germline, CDR1 is SGHTS and CDR2 YDEGEE. The CDR3 is 9 amino acids. V lost 9 bases and J lost 7, with 5 bases in between. The DNA for the CDR3 is TGTGCCAACAAAAATGAGCAGTTCTTC. Its protein product is CANKNEQFF.

The V gene is TRBV5-1, the J gene TRBJ1-2, with TRBD1 matching over 7 bases. V lost 4 bases and J lost 4; bases outside the gene matches: 7. The germline V gene has CDR1 SGHRS and CDR2 YFSETQ. The CDR3 has 14 residues. DNA for the CDR3: TGCGCCAGCAGCACGGACAGGCCTCCCTATGGCTACACCTTC. It is translated as CASSTDRPPYGYTF.

This clone was observed once. V is TRBV30 and J is TRBJ2-7, with 7 bases identical to TRBD1. CDR3 size: 12 residues. The germline gives CDR1 GTSNPN, CDR2 SVGIG (reference sequence). V dropped 3 bases and J dropped 5; count of bases not matched to a gene: 4. The CDR3: CAWSPQGNEQYF. CDR3 coding DNA: TGTGCCTGGAGCCCACAGGGGAACGAGCAGTACTTC.

This clone was recorded once. V is TRBV21-1 and J is TRBJ2-7; the table gives TRBD2 as D, unverified against the DNA. TRBV21-1 represents a pseudogene. This CDR3 has 19 residues. Here the CDR3 DNA reads TGTGCCAGCAGCAAAGAATCGTGCGGCGGGACCCCGAAGTACCACGAGCAGTACTTC. This translates into CASSKESCGGTPKYHEQYF.

This chain links TRBV29-1 with TRBJ2-2, with D possibly TRBD1 on 6 matching bases. Germline V CDR1 and CDR2: SQVTM, ANQGSEA. The V end was cut by 7 bases, the J end by 3 bases, with 18 bases between. The CDR3 loop spans 15 amino acids. The CDR3 region has the DNA TGCAGCGCGATGGGTACAGGGTCCCACACCGGGGAGCTGTTTTTT. This sequence encodes CSAMGTGSHTGELFF.

The CDR3 nucleotides are TGTGCCAGCAAGGGGGGGCTAGCCTCCTACGAGCAGTACTTC. It specifies CASKGGLASYEQYF. V gene TRBV2 combines with J gene TRBJ2-7; TRBD2 is a possible D gene (7 bases). Germline V CDR1 and CDR2: SNHLY, FYNNEI. The CDR3 runs 14 residues. V dropped 7 bases and J dropped 0 bases, with 13 bases sitting between them.

This clone was detected only once. The genes are TRBV30 and TRBJ2-3; TRBD1 matches 7 bases. CDR1 and CDR2 (germline): GTSNPN, SVGIG (reference sequence). CDR3 length equals 13 residues. Trimming removed 3 bases from V and 5 bases from J; junction bases left unmatched: 5. CDR3 nucleotide sequence: TGTGCCTGGAGCCCAAACAGGGGAGATACGCAGTATTTT. Encoded protein: CAWSPNRGDTQYF.

The rearrangement uses TRBV2 and TRBJ1-3; D is possibly TRBD1 (6 bases). The germline V and J ends were trimmed by 10 bases and 11 bases, with 15 bases remaining between them. The CDR3 is 11 amino acids. Germline V CDR1 and CDR2: SNHLY, FYNNEI. CDR3 residues: CANTPGDAIYF. In DNA, the CDR3 is TGTGCCAATACCCCAGGGGACGCCATATATTTT.

The chain is built from TRBV28 and TRBJ2-1; a weak D match, TRBD1 (6 bases). Trimming stripped 6 bases from V and 9 bases from J, with 18 bases between. CDR3 length equals 14 residues. Germline V gene data show CDR1 as MDHEN and CDR2 as SYDVKM. In DNA form, the CDR3 reads TGTGCCAGCAGGAACGACAGGACGGTTGCTGAGCAGTTCTTC. Its translation: CASRNDRTVAEQFF.

The V call is TRBV7-2, the J call TRBJ1-1; D not resolved. The V end lost 3 bases, the J end lost 4 bases, and 12 bases lay between the germline ends. Germline V CDR1 and CDR2: SGHTA, FQGNSA. This CDR3 has 14 amino acids. The CDR3 DNA sequence: TGTGCCAGCAGCTTGGGGATGGGGAGCACTGAAGCTTTCTTT. Translated: CASSLGMGSTEAFF.

This sequence joins TRBV6-2 or TRBV6-3 and TRBJ1-1, with D uncertain. Germline loops: CDR1 MNHEY, CDR2 SVGEGT. CDR3 size: 14 residues. Trimming left V 3 bases short and J 5 bases short, with 13 bases between. CDR3 in DNA: TGTGCCAGCAGTTATGAGGTGTTGCGGACTGAAGCTTTCTTT. It is translated as CASSYEVLRTEAFF.

This rearrangement joins TRBV12-5 to TRBJ2-7, with 8 bases lining up with TRBD1. In germline, CDR1 is LGHNT, CDR2 FRNRAP. CDR3 length equals 18 residues. The trim removed 4 bases at V and 2 bases at J, leaving 16 bases unmatched. For the CDR3, the DNA is TGTGCTAGTGGTTCCTGGCCGGGACAGGCCCTGAGGGCCTACGAGCAGTACTTC. Residues: CASGSWPGQALRAYEQYF.

The genes are TRBV27 and TRBJ2-2; no reliable D call. Trimming removed 6 bases at V and 3 bases at J, with 11 bases between. The CDR3 totals 14 residues. Germline V gene sequence: CDR1 MNHEY, CDR2 SMNVEV (reference sequence). The CDR3 here is CASRGTDYTGELFF. In DNA form, the CDR3 reads TGTGCCAGCAGGGGCACAGATTACACCGGGGAGCTGTTTTTT.

The chain joins TRBV18 to TRBJ1-1; D gene unclear. Deletions cut 5 bases from V and 1 base from J, with 14 bases between. Germline V gene sequence: CDR1 KGHSH, CDR2 LQKENI. This CDR3 is 15 amino acids long. The CDR3 region is CASSDYVSGNTEAFF. In nucleotides, the CDR3 is TGTGCCAGCTCAGACTACGTCAGTGGGAACACTGAAGCTTTCTTT.